The rows below give T cell receptor beta chains drawn from one sample of a study of T cell repertoires in cytomegalovirus infection. In TCRdb, the reads were re-called with MiXCR into one record per CDR3 protein. The table shows more than 150,000 distinct CDR3 sequences, with about 21% occurring only once. Sequences were obtained from PBMCs. These receptors came from a human donor in good health (CMV status not recorded). Some clones in this sample may be carry-over from other donors' samples. The CDR3 runs from the conserved cysteine through the conserved F or W. A D gene is named only where the DNA matches it firmly. Not every row has a clone size; where given, it reads once, few, many or a size class.

TRBJ2-7,TRBV9,NA,NA,CASSPGGQSAYEQYF,TGTGCCAGCAGCCCCGGGGGACAGTCCGCCTACGAGCAGTACTTC
TRBJ2-1,TRBV18,NA,NA,CASSPPNNEQFF,TGTGCCAGCTCACCCCCGAACAATGAGCAGTTCTTC
TRBJ1-4,TRBV11-2,NA,few,CASSLGGRTQEKLFF,TGTGCCAGCAGCTTAGGAGGGAGGACTCAAGAAAAACTGTTTTTT
TRBJ2-1,TRBV7-8,TRBD1,many,CASTMGAGQGLNEQFF,TGTGCCAGCACCATGGGGGCGGGACAGGGCCTTAATGAGCAGTTCTTC
TRBJ1-1,TRBV6-5,NA,few,CASSYAGSRNTEAFF,TGTGCCAGCAGTTACGCGGGGTCAAGGAACACTGAAGCTTTCTTT
TRBJ1-1,TRBV25-1,NA,many,CASSDFKPGNGGTEAFF,TGTGCCAGCAGTGACTTTAAGCCAGGGAATGGGGGCACTGAAGCTTTCTTT
TRBJ2-3,TRBV20-1,TRBD2,few,CSARDLAASTDTQYF,TGCAGTGCTAGAGATCTAGCGGCTAGCACAGATACGCAGTATTTT
TRBJ2-7,TRBV7-2,NA,many,CASSSPERGKGAYEQYF,TGTGCCAGCAGCTCTCCGGAGAGAGGGAAAGGGGCCTACGAGCAGTACTTC
TRBJ1-1,TRBV5-5,NA,NA,CASSLLARMNTEAFF,TGTGCCAGCAGCTTGTTGGCCCGAATGAACACTGAAGCTTTCTTT
TRBJ2-1,TRBV11-3,TRBD2,many,CASSLRQGETSGGLSYNEQFF,TGTGCCAGCAGCTTGCGACAGGGGGAGACTAGCGGGGGACTTTCCTACAATGAGCAGTTCTTC
TRBJ2-3,TRBV29-1,TRBD2,NA,CSSAIAGSTDTQYF,TGCAGCTCTGCAATAGCGGGGAGCACAGATACGCAGTATTTT
TRBJ2-1,TRBV29-1,NA,NA,CSALQGGAIDEQFF,TGCAGCGCACTCCAGGGGGGGGCCATCGATGAGCAGTTCTTC
TRBJ2-7,TRBV14,TRBD2,NA,CASSLGLAGGSFEQYF,TGTGCCAGCAGCCTGGGACTAGCGGGAGGCTCTTTCGAGCAGTACTTC
TRBJ2-1,TRBV12-3/TRBV12-4,NA,NA,CASTGGLRYNEQFF,TGTGCCAGCACGGGGGGCCTCCGGTACAATGAGCAGTTCTTC
TRBJ1-2,TRBV6-5,TRBD1,many,CASSYSGTGPLYGYTF,TGTGCCAGCAGTTACTCCGGGACAGGGCCCCTCTATGGCTACACCTTC
TRBJ1-2,TRBV7-2,NA,many,CASSPGGVSSNYGYTF,TGTGCCAGCAGCCCTGGGGGGGTATCTTCTAACTATGGCTACACCTTC
TRBJ1-1,TRBV10-3,TRBD1,NA,CAITSDRDRVEAFF,TGTGCCATCACTTCCGACCGGGACAGGGTCGAAGCTTTCTTT
TRBJ2-6,TRBV12-3/TRBV12-4,NA,NA,CASSLVEVLGDNVLTF,TGTGCCAGCAGTTTAGTTGAAGTCCTTGGGGACAACGTCCTGACTTTC
TRBJ2-3,TRBV6-1,TRBD1,NA,CASSNRGPTDTQYF,TGTGCCAGCAGCAACAGGGGGCCCACAGATACGCAGTATTTT
TRBJ2-7,TRBV4-3,NA,few,CASSQERGLHEQYF,TGCGCCAGCAGCCAAGAGCGCGGGCTCCACGAGCAGTACTTC
TRBJ2-3,TRBV7-8,NA,NA,CASSLGQVSTDTQYF,TGTGCCAGCAGCTTAGGACAGGTTAGCACAGATACGCAGTATTTT
TRBJ1-4,TRBV7-2,NA,many,CASSLRAGSTNEKLFF,TGTGCCAGCAGCTTAAGAGCGGGTTCAACTAATGAAAAACTGTTTTTT